This T cell receptor beta chain came from a study of cytomegalovirus exposure and HLA in healthy donors. About the study: Sequencing of around 200 million T cells in an earlier analysis found more than 100 million unique TCR beta sequences.

The primer mix had 60 Vbeta and 13 Jbeta primers. The repertoire was sequenced with immunoSEQ multiplex PCR; TCRdb's copy has only in-frame clones and lacks some. This table holds 120,000 or so clones, about 81% found once. Between the trimmed V and J ends, which lost 4 bases and 2 bases, there was a span of 12 bases. Germline V lookup: CDR1 MNHNS, CDR2 SASEGT. The CDR3 is 14 amino acids. Whole-study results and caveats: TCR sequences were mostly rare, though some public TCRs occurred in many donors.

As regards this clone: What it binds is not known.

The chain employs TRBV6-1 and TRBJ2-7; perhaps TRBD1 as D (6 bases). Sequencing input: PBMCs. The TCR was taken from a middle-aged woman in good health and CMV-seropositive. The CDR3 spells CASSVGQRAYEQYF. Written as DNA, the CDR3 is TGTGCCAGCAGTGTTGGACAGAGAGCCTACGAGCAGTACTTC.